The 12 T cell receptor beta chains listed next were all sequenced from one sample in a study of graft-versus-host responses after intestinal transplantation. No antigen has been assigned to these receptors. Sequencing used immunoSEQ multiplex PCR; TCRdb keeps in-frame clones, though not all of them. The data contain around 90,000 clones, 80% to 95% of them seen just once; the ten biggest clones take up about 0.29%. Material: unstimulated CD4+ T cells sorted from spleen or lymph node cells, obtained before intestinal transplant. The receptor source for this set is a human donor who received an intestinal transplant.

This chain uses TRBV11-2 with TRBJ1-6, with D perhaps matching TRBD1 (6 bases). The CDR3 spans 16 residues. Germline values: CDR1 SGHAT, CDR2 FQNNGV. Between the trimmed V and J ends, which lost 5 bases and 3 bases, there was a span of 14 bases. Written as DNA, the CDR3 is TGTGCCAGCAGCCAAGAACAGGGTGGCTATAATTCACCCCTCCACTTT. Amino acid sequence: CASSQEQGGYNSPLHF.

The chain links TRBV10-3 to TRBJ2-1; D may be TRBD2 (5 bases). The CDR3 covers 15 residues. Between the trimmed V and J ends, which lost 0 bases and 6 bases, there was a span of 12 bases. The germline V gene has CDR1 ENHRY and CDR2 SYGVKD. CDR3 nucleotides: TGTGCCATCAGTGAGTCCGCGAGGGCCCCCAATGAGCAGTTCTTC. It yields the protein CAISESARAPNEQFF.

The chain combines TRBV5-1 with TRBJ2-5, with D tentatively TRBD2 (7 bases). V was shortened by 3 bases and J by 1 base, with 13 bases between the two germline ends. Germline lookup yields CDR1 SGHRS and CDR2 YFSETQ. This CDR3 contains 15 residues. The CDR3 loop reads CASSWGGQTQETQYF. DNA for the CDR3: TGCGCCAGCAGCTGGGGGGGACAAACCCAAGAGACCCAGTACTTC.

This chain uses TRBV28 with TRBJ1-1; D unresolved. CDR1 and CDR2 from the germline V gene are MDHEN and SYDVKM. The CDR3 length is 14 residues. Trimming left V 5 bases short and J 8 bases short, with 18 bases between. The CDR3 loop reads CASSRPDPTIEAFF. For the CDR3, the DNA is TGTGCCAGCAGTCGCCCGGACCCAACCATCGAAGCTTTCTTT.

The rearrangement links TRBV6-6 to TRBJ2-3; 9 bases agree with TRBD2. The germline V gene encodes CDR1 MNHNY and CDR2 SVGAGI (reference sequence). The junction had 4 bases not matched to a gene; V was cut back by 5 bases and J by 1 base. This CDR3 is 15 amino acids long. The CDR3 loop reads CASSPRTSGTDTQYF. CDR3 nucleotide sequence: TGTGCCAGCAGTCCCCGGACTAGCGGCACAGATACGCAGTATTTT.

A note on this clone: At the DNA level, this CDR3 is encoded by other sequences in the same sample as well. The chain has TRBV7-8 and TRBJ1-5; 9 nucleotides agree with TRBD1. Germline lookup yields CDR1 SGHVS and CDR2 FQNEAQ. Losses at the gene ends were 2 bases for V and 4 bases for J; bases not matched to a gene: 6. There are 16 residues in the CDR3. The CDR3 DNA reads as TGTGCCAGCAGCTTACTGGGACAGGGAGGGAATCAGCCCCAGCATTTT. Translating gives CASSLLGQGGNQPQHF.

The chain employs TRBV18 and TRBJ2-7; 12 positions agree with TRBD2. CDR1 is KGHSH, CDR2 LQKENI, per germline. Trimming at V came to 3 bases and at J to 2 bases, leaving 2 bases not matched to a gene. CDR3 length: 15 residues. The CDR3, as DNA: TGTGCCAGCTCACCTGGACTAGCGGGGACCTACGAGCAGTACTTC. It translates to CASSPGLAGTYEQYF.

The chain couples TRBV7-2 to TRBJ2-1; D is possibly TRBD1 or TRBD2 (5 bases each). The CDR3 runs 19 residues. Between the trimmed V and J ends, which lost 4 bases and 0 bases, there was a span of 22 bases. Germline loops: CDR1 SGHTA, CDR2 FQGNSA. CDR3 nucleotide sequence: TGTGCCAGCAGCTCCGGGCTTCCCGGGGCGACCCTCTCCTACAATGAGCAGTTCTTC. Its translation: CASSSGLPGATLSYNEQFF.

This sequence joins TRBV6-6 and TRBJ2-7, with TRBD2 identical over 10 bases. J was trimmed by 1 base and V by 6 bases; bases with no gene match: 6. This CDR3 has 15 amino acids. Germline CDR1 reads MNHNY; CDR2 reads SVGAGI (reference sequence). The CDR3 region has the DNA TGTGCCAGCAGAGAAACGACTAGCGGGTCCTACGAGCAGTACTTC. It translates to CASRETTSGSYEQYF.

The gene calls are TRBV5-1 and TRBJ1-2; tentative D call: TRBD1 (6 bases). The CDR3 is 11 amino acids. Germline-derived CDR1 and CDR2 are SGHRS and YFSETQ. V lost 4 bases and J lost 9, with 10 bases in between. The CDR3 spells CASSEDRRYTF. The DNA of the CDR3 is TGCGCCAGCAGCGAGGACAGACGCTACACCTTC.

The chain employs TRBV6-1 and TRBJ1-3; D is ambiguous. Trimming shortened V by 6 bases and J by 4 bases, and 7 bases separated the two germline ends. Per germline, CDR1 MNHNS and CDR2 SASEGT. The CDR3 length is 12 residues. The CDR3 reads CASRTTGNTIYF. CDR3 DNA sequence: TGTGCCAGCAGGACAACGGGAAACACCATATATTTT.

The chain joins TRBV27 to TRBJ1-2; D uncertain. V lost 4 bases to trimming and J lost 11 bases, with 20 bases between them. Germline loops: CDR1 MNHEY, CDR2 SMNVEV (reference sequence). This CDR3 spans 14 amino acids. The DNA for the CDR3 is TGTGCCAGCAGTTCACTACACAACACCCAGAGGTACACCTTC. This translates into CASSSLHNTQRYTF.